This T cell receptor beta chain was sequenced in a study of blood T cell repertoires in COVID-19. Measured with immunoSEQ multiplex PCR; TCRdb has only the in-frame clones, and not every one. This sample yields some 220,000 clones, of which roughly nine tenths are seen a single time; 2.5% to 3% belongs to the top ten. This study enrolled people aged about 18 to 100 from approximately 25 US geographic areas. Clinical history as reported by participants underpinned cohort assignment. Two negative PCRs, clearance, or symptom resolution were required of recovered Cohort 3 donors. The CDR3 contains 15 residues. V dropped 5 bases and J dropped 2 bases, with 16 bases sitting between them. In germline, CDR1 is MNHEY, CDR2 SVGAGI.

The TCR originated in a woman aged 25 to 45 who had recovered from COVID-19. The V call is TRBV6-5, the J call TRBJ2-7; tentatively, D is TRBD1 (6 bases). The sequenced material came from PBMCs or T cells enriched from blood (not recorded which). The CDR3 DNA follows: TGTGCCAGCAGTCCCCGGACAGTGGGTACCTACGAGCAGTACTTC. Translation: CASSPRTVGTYEQYF.